This TCR beta chain was captured by sequencing in a study of patients and donors after allogeneic stem cell transplantation. CDR3 length: 14 residues. The ends were cut back, 2 bases at V and 6 bases at J, with 13 bases in the middle. TCRdb independently ran MiXCR on the RT-PCR reads; one entry per CDR3 protein. The data contain roughly 200,000 distinct CDR3 sequences, about 37% of them singletons. Sequencing was carried out using blood, either unsorted or a sorted T cell fraction (not recorded which). This TCR was sampled from a human donor who was either an allogeneic HSCT recipient or a stem cell or donor lymphocyte infusion donor (not recorded which). It is not recorded whose cells these are; they may come from a transplant donor. The chain uses TRBV12-3 or TRBV12-4 and TRBJ1-2; D is possibly TRBD1 (5 bases). The CDR3 sequence: CASSLTGRVHGYTF. DNA of the CDR3: TGTGCCAGCAGTTTAACAGGCAGGGTACATGGCTACACCTTC.